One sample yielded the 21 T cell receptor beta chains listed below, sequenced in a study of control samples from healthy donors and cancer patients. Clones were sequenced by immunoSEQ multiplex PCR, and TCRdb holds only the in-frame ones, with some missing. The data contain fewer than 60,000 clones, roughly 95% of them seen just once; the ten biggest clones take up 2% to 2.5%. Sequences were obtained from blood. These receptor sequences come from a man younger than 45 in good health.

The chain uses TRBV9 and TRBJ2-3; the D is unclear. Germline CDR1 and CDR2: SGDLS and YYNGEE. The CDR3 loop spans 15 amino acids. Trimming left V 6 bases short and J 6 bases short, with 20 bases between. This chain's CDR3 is CASNPTGAGVDTQYF. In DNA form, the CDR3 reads TGTGCCAGCAACCCCACGGGTGCAGGAGTGGATACGCAGTATTTT.

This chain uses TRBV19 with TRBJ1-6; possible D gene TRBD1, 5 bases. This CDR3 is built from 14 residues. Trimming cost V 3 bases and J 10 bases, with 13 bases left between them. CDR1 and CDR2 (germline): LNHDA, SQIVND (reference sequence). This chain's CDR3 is CASSMGRKNSPLHF. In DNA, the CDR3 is TGTGCCAGTAGTATGGGACGCAAGAACTCACCCCTCCACTTT.

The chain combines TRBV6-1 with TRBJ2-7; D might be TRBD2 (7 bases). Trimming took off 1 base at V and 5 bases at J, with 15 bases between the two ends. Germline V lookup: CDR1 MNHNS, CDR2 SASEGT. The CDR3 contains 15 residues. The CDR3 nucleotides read TGTGCCAGCAGTGAAGAGGGGGGGCGCGTCAACGAGCAGTACTTC. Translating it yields CASSEEGGRVNEQYF.

The CDR3 DNA sequence: TGTGCCAGCTCATCAGACGTACAGGGTAGAGGGATCCACGAGCAGTACTTC. Translation: CASSSDVQGRGIHEQYF. J is TRBJ2-7 and V is TRBV18; weak D call: TRBD1 (6 bases). This CDR3 is 17 amino acids long. The germline CDR1 and CDR2 sequences are KGHSH and LQKENI. Between the trimmed V and J ends, which lost 5 bases and 5 bases, there was a span of 25 bases.

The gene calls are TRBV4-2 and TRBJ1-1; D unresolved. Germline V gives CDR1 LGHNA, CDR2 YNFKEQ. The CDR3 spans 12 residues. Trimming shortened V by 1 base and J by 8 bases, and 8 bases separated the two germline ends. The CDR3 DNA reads TGTGCCAGCAGCCAAGTAGGCGGCGAAGCTTTCTTT. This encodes CASSQVGGEAFF.

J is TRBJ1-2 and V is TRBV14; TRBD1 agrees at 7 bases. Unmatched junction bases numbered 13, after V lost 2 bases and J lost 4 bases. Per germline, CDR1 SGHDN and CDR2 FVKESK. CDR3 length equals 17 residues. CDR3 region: CASSQTGQGEWGYGYTF. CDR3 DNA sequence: TGTGCCAGCAGCCAAACGGGCCAGGGGGAATGGGGCTATGGCTACACCTTC.

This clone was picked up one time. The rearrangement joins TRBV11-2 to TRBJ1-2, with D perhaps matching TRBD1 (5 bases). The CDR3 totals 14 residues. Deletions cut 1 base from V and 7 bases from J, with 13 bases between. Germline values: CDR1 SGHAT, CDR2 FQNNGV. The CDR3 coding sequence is TGTGCCAGCAGCTTAGTGGGACGTCACTCTGGCTACACCTTC. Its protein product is CASSLVGRHSGYTF.

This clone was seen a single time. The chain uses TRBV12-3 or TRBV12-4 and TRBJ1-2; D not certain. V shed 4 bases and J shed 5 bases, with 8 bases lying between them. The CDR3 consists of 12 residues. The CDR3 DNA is TGTGCCAGCAGTTCCAGTAGTTATGGCTACACCTTC. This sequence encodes CASSSSSYGYTF.

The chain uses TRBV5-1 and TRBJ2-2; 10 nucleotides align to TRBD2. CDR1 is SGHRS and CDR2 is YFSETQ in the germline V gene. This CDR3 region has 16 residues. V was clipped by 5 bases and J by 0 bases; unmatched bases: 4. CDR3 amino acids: CASSRTSGPNTGELFF. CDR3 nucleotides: TGCGCCAGCAGTCGGACTAGCGGCCCGAACACCGGGGAGCTGTTTTTT.

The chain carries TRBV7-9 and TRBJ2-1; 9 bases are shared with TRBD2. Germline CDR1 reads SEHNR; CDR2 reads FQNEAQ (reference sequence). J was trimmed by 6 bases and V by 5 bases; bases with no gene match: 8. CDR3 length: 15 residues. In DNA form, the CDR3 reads TGTGCCAGCAGCGGAGGCGGGACTAGCATCAATGAGCAGTTCTTC. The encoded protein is CASSGGGTSINEQFF. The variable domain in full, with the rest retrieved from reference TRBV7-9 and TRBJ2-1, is DTGVSQNPRHKITKRGQNVTFRCDPISEHNRLYWYRQTLGQGPEFLTYFQNEAQLEKSRLLSDRFSAERPKGSFSTLEIQRTEQGDSAMYLCASSGGGTSINEQFFGPGTRLTVL.

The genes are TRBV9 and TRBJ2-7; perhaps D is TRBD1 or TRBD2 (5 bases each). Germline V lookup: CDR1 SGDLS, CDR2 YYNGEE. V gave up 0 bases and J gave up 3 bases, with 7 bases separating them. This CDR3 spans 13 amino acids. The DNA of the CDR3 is TGTGCCAGCAGCGTAGGGGGGATCTACGAGCAGTACTTC. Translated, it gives CASSVGGIYEQYF.

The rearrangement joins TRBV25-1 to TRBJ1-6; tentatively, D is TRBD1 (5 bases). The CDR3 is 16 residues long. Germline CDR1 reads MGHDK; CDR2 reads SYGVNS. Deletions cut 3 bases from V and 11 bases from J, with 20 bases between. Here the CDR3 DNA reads TGTGCCAGCAGTGATGGGGGACCTCTAGTAGAACCACCCCTCCACTTT. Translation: CASSDGGPLVEPPLHF.

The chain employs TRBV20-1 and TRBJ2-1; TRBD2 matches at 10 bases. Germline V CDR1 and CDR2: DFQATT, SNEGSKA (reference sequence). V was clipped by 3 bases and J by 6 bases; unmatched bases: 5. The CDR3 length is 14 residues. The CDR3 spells CSASLAGAVNEQFF. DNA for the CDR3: TGCAGTGCTAGTCTAGCGGGGGCTGTCAATGAGCAGTTCTTC.

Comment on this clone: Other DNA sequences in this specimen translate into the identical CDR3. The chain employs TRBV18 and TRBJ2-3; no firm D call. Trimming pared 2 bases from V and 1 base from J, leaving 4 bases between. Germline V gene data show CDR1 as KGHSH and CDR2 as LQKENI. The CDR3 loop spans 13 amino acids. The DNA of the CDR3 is TGTGCCAGCTCACCAGGGGGCACAGATACGCAGTATTTT. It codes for CASSPGGTDTQYF.

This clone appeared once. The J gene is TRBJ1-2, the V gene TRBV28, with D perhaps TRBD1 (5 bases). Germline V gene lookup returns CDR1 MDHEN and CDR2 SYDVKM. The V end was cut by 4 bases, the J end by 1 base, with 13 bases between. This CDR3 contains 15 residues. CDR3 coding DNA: TGTGCCAGCAGTTCGCCGGGACTCTTTAACTATGGCTACACCTTC. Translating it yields CASSSPGLFNYGYTF.

The CDR3 reads CASWGASSSYNEQFF. In DNA form, the CDR3 reads TGTGCCAGCTGGGGGGCCTCAAGCTCCTACAATGAGCAGTTCTTC. This chain joins TRBV6-5 and TRBJ2-1; D possibly uses TRBD1 or TRBD2 (6 bases each). The V end was cut by 8 bases, the J end by 0 bases, with 14 bases between. This CDR3 is 15 amino acids long. Germline loops: CDR1 MNHEY, CDR2 SVGAGI.

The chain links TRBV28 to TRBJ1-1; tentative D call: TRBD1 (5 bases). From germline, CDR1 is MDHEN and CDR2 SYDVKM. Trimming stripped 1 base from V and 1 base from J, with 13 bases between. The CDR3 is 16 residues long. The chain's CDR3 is CASSLFPGRANTEAFF. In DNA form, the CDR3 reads TGTGCCAGCAGTTTATTCCCGGGACGAGCGAACACTGAAGCTTTCTTT.

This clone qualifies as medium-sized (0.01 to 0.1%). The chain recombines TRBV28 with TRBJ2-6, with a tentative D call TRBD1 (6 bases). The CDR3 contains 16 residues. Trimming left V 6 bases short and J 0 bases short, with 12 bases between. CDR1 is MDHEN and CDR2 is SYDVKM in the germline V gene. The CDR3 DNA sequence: TGTGCCAGCAGCCCAGGACAGCTCTCTGGGGCCAACGTCCTGACTTTC. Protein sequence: CASSPGQLSGANVLTF.

CDR3 sequence reads: CASSSGGEQFF. DNA of the CDR3: TGTGCCAGCAGTTCTGGGGGTGAGCAGTTCTTC. The chain employs TRBV6-6 and TRBJ2-1, with D perhaps TRBD1 or TRBD2 (5 bases each). This CDR3 region has 11 residues. V lost 4 bases and J 9 bases, leaving 7 bases between the germline ends. CDR1 and CDR2 from the germline V gene are MNHNY and SVGAGI (reference sequence).

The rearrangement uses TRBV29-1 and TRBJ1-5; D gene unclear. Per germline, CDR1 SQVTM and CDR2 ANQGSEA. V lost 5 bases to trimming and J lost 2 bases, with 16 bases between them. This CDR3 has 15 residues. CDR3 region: CSVSGQFFGNQPQHF. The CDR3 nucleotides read TGCAGCGTTTCAGGTCAGTTTTTTGGCAATCAGCCCCAGCATTTT.

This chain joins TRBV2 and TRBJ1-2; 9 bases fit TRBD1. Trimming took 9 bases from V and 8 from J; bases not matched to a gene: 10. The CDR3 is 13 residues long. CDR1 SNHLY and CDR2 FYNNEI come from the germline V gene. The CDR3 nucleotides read TGTGCCAGTGATCCGGGACAGGGCTTGGGCTACACCTTC. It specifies CASDPGQGLGYTF.